This T cell receptor beta chain was identified in a study of beta chain features in type 1 diabetes. V gave up 2 bases and J gave up 6 bases; unmatched junction bases: 10. The length of the CDR3 is 16 residues. Germline CDR1 SGHTA, CDR2 FQGTGA. Overall study findings and caveats: There was a moderate but significant shortening of TCRB CDR3s in all four CD4+ subsets of Type 1 diabetes patients. A cDNA-based sequencing approach could over-represent cells with high TCR expression. A greater similarity of naive, central memory and Treg TCRB repertoires was seen among patients than among healthy donors.

As every portion of the isolated RNA was reverse transcribed, the sequencing read expressed TCRB transcripts. Clones were sequenced by immunoSEQ multiplex PCR, and TCRdb holds only the in-frame ones, with some missing. Here the sample spans 600,000 to 650,000 clones, 15% being singletons. In the case of this clone: Its target is unknown.

Every participating donor gave one draw, a heparinised blood sample averaging roughly 0.12 L. The TCR sequence derives from a man aged 18 to 30 in good health. The chain couples TRBV7-3 to TRBJ2-1; 7 nucleotides align to TRBD2. Sequencing used naive CD4+ T cells from blood. The CDR3 DNA reads TGTGCCAGCAGCTTATTAGCTCCGGGAGGAGGCAATGAGCAGTTCTTC. It encodes CASSLLAPGGGNEQFF.